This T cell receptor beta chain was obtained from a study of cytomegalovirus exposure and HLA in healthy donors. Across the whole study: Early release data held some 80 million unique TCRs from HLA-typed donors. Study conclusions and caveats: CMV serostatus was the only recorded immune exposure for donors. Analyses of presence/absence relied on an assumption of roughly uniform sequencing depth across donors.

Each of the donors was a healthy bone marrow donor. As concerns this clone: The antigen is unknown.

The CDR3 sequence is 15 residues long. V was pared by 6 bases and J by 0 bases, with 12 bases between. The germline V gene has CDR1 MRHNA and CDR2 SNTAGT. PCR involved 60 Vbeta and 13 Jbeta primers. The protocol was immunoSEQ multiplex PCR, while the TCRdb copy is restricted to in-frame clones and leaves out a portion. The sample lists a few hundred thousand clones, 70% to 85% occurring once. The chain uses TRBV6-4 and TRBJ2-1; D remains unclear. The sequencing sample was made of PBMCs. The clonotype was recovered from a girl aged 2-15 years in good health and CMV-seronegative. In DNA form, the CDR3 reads TGTGCCAGCAGCCAAAGCGAAAGCTCCTACAATGAGCAGTTCTTC. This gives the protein CASSQSESSYNEQFF.